The rows below give T cell receptor beta chains drawn from one sample of a study of cytomegalovirus exposure and HLA in healthy donors. Clones were read by immunoSEQ multiplex PCR, and TCRdb kept only the in-frame ones, dropping some. The sample carries about 130,000 clones, roughly 82% recorded once. Sequencing was performed on PBMCs. The receptors derive from a male donor in good health and CMV-seropositive. CDR3s include the opening cysteine and the closing phenylalanine or tryptophan. The D gene is left open where the match is weak. A row's size may be missing; if present it is once, few, many or a size class.

>once|TRBD2|TRBJ2-7|TRBV11-2
TGTGCCAGCAGCAAAGATGGACTAGCGGGATTGATTACCTACGAGCAGTACTTC
CASSKDGLAGLITYEQYF
>.|.|TRBJ2-6|TRBV28
TGTGCCAGCGAGATCTCTGGGGCCAACGTCCTGACTTTC
CASEISGANVLTF
>.|TRBD1|TRBJ1-4|TRBV20-1
TGCAGCGGACAGGAGGGAGAAAAACTGTTTTTT
CSGQEGEKLFF
>.|TRBD1|TRBJ2-1|TRBV13
TGTGCCAGCAGCGACGACAGGGGACCTCTCAATGAGCAGTTCTTC
CASSDDRGPLNEQFF
>.|.|TRBJ1-5|TRBV18
TGTGCCAGCTCACGGGGAGGCCCTGGGAATCAGCCCCAGCATTTT
CASSRGGPGNQPQHF
>.|.|TRBJ2-7|TRBV11-2
TGTGCCAGCAGCCCGGTGGACGAGCAGTACTTC
CASSPVDEQYF
>.|TRBD1|TRBJ2-7|TRBV27
TGTGCCAGCAGTACCCGGACAGGACCCTACGAGCAGTACTTC
CASSTRTGPYEQYF
>.|TRBD1|TRBJ2-7|TRBV7-6
TGTGCCAGCAGCCTCCGACAGGGTGTCGAGCAGTACTTC
CASSLRQGVEQYF
>.|TRBD2|TRBJ2-1|TRBV5-1
TGCGCCAGCAGCACTCTAGCGGGAGTAGACAATGAGCAGTTCTTC
CASSTLAGVDNEQFF
>.|TRBD1|TRBJ2-7|TRBV7-9
TGTTCCAGCAGCCCCGGACAGGCCTTCTCCTACGAGCAGTACTTC
CSSSPGQAFSYEQYF
>.|.|TRBJ2-7|TRBV7-6
TGTGCCAGCAGCAGGATTTCAGGGCGTGAGCAGTACTTC
CASSRISGREQYF
>.|.|TRBJ1-1|TRBV28
TGTGCCAGCAGTTTGAGGGATCGGAACACTGAAGCTTTCTTT
CASSLRDRNTEAFF
>.|TRBD2|TRBJ2-3|TRBV7-3
TGTGCCAGCAGCCTTAGGGGACTAGCCGATCGACACCCGAGGGATACGCAGTATTTT
CASSLRGLADRHPRDTQYF
>.|.|TRBJ1-2|TRBV4-1
TGCGCCAGCAGCCAAGGGGGGCAGCCAACCAAGAACTATGGCTACACCTTC
CASSQGGQPTKNYGYTF
>.|TRBD2|TRBJ2-1|TRBV10-1
TGCGCCAGCAGTCCCTATCGGACTCTAGCGGGAGGTATCGGGAATGAGCAGTTCTTC
CASSPYRTLAGGIGNEQFF
>.|TRBD1|TRBJ2-7|TRBV5-1
TGCGCCAGCAGCTTTGGGGACAGGCTGAACTCCTACGAGCAGTACTTC
CASSFGDRLNSYEQYF
>.|TRBD2|TRBJ2-7|TRBV6-5
TGTGCCAGCAGGCCCCTTAGCGGGAGGTCTTACGAGCAGTACTTC
CASRPLSGRSYEQYF
>once|.|TRBJ2-6|TRBV27
TGTGCCAGCAGTTCCGGGGGACTCTCTGGGGCCAACGTCCTGACTTTC
CASSSGGLSGANVLTF
>.|.|TRBJ1-1|TRBV18
TGTGCCAGCTCACCCGGGAGGGGGGGAAGCACTGAAGCTTTCTTT
CASSPGRGGSTEAFF
>.|.|TRBJ1-1|TRBV7-9
TGTGCCAGCAGCTTAACAGGGTTTAACACTGAAGCTTTCTTT
CASSLTGFNTEAFF
>.|TRBD2|TRBJ2-3|TRBV5-1
TGCGCCAGCAGCTTGCAGCTAGCGGGAGGAGATACGCAGTATTTT
CASSLQLAGGDTQYF
>.|.|TRBJ2-7|TRBV5-4
TGTGCCAGCAGCTTGGGGCCCGACAGAGCCTACGAGCAGTACTTC
CASSLGPDRAYEQYF
>.|TRBD1|TRBJ2-2|TRBV10-3
TGTGCCATCAGTGACTCGGGACAGGGGTTTGCCGGGGAGCTGTTTTTT
CAISDSGQGFAGELFF
>.|.|TRBJ2-2|TRBV7-9
TGTGCCAGCAGCTTAGGGAGGGGCACCGGGGAGCTGTTTTTT
CASSLGRGTGELFF
>.|TRBD1|TRBJ2-1|TRBV2
TGTGCCAGCAGTCGAGAACCGGGACAGGGTTTCTTC
CASSREPGQGFF
>.|TRBD1|TRBJ2-7|TRBV7-9
TGTGCCAGCAGCTTAGAAGGGACAGGGTACGAGCAGTACTTC
CASSLEGTGYEQYF
>few|.|TRBJ1-1|TRBV6-1
TGTGCCCTCTCCCTATTGAACACTGAAGCTTTCTTT
CALSLLNTEAFF
>.|TRBD1|TRBJ1-6|TRBV6-5
TGTGCCAGCACCCCTAACAGGGGAACCAATTCACCCCTCCACTTT
CASTPNRGTNSPLHF